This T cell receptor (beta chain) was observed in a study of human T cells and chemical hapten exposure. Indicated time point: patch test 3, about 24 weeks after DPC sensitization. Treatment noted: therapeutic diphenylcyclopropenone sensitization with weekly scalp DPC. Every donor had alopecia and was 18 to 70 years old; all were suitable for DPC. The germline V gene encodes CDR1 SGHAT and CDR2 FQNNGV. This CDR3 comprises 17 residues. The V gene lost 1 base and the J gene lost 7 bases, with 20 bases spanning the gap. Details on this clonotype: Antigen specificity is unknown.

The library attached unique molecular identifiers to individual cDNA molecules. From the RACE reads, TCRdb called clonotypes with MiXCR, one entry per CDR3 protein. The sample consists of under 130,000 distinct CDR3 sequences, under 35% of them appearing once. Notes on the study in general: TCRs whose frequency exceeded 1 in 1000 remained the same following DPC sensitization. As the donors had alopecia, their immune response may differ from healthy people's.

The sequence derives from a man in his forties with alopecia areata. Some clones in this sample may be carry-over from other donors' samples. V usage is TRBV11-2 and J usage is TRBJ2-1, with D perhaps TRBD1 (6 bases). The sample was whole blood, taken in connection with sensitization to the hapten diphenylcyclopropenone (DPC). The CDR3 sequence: CASSLVRGSSSLNEQFF. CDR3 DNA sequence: TGTGCCAGCAGCTTAGTTAGGGGGTCTTCCTCCCTTAATGAGCAGTTCTTC.